This TCR beta chain was observed in a study of Ad26.COV2.S vaccination and SARS-CoV-2 variants. Study findings and constraints: Vaccinees and placebo recipients showed similar non-spike TCR breadth.

Concerning this clone itself: The antigen is undetermined.

The CDR3 is 12 residues long. The germline V and J ends were trimmed by 6 bases and 10 bases, with 15 bases remaining between them. Germline V gives CDR1 SEHNR, CDR2 FQNEAQ (reference sequence). The table came from immunoSEQ multiplex PCR; TCRdb's copy has only in-frame clones and leaves some out. The data show around 340,000 clones, with about 87% seen just once and around 6.4% held by the top ten. Treatment noted: around 19 received Ad26.COV2.S at low or high dose, single or two shots; roughly five received placebo; per-sample allocation not given. Sampling occurred on day 63 after the first vaccine or placebo injection.

The material sequenced was peripheral blood, taken in a trial of Ad26.COV2.S vaccine versus placebo. The gene calls are TRBV7-9 and TRBJ1-1; maybe TRBD1 (6 bases). This sequence was found in a person aged 18-65 years who received the Ad26.COV2.S COVID-19 vaccine or a placebo. The CDR3 protein is CASSLDSFIAFF. The CDR3 DNA sequence: TGTGCCAGCAGTTTGGACAGCTTCATAGCTTTCTTT.